Below are 18 T cell receptor beta chains sequenced from a single sample in a study of control samples from healthy donors and cancer patients. The table came from immunoSEQ multiplex PCR; TCRdb's copy has only in-frame clones and leaves some out. In the table there are 150,000 to 180,000 clones, approximately 94% of which are singletons. Sequences were obtained from blood. These receptors all come from a man aged 35 to 55 in good health.

The chain recombines TRBV19 with TRBJ1-5; D not certain. Trimming took 3 bases from V and 7 from J, leaving 7 bases between them. CDR3 length: 12 residues. From germline, CDR1 is LNHDA and CDR2 SQIVND (reference sequence). CDR3 in amino acids: CASSIGVQPQHF. The DNA for the CDR3 is TGTGCCAGTAGTATCGGGGTCCAGCCCCAGCATTTT. The whole variable domain, remainder taken from reference TRBV19 and TRBJ1-5, is DGGITQSPKYLFRKEGQNVTLSCEQNLNHDAMYWYRQDPGQGLRLIYYSQIVNDFQKGDIAEGYSVSREKKESFPLTVTSAQKNPTAFYLCASSIGVQPQHFGDGTRLSIL.

The chain joins TRBV4-3 to TRBJ1-4; the D is unclear. The CDR3 covers 14 residues. Trimming pared 1 base from V and 5 bases from J, leaving 8 bases between. The germline V gene has CDR1 LGHNA and CDR2 YSLEER. The CDR3 bases are TGCGCCAGCAGCCAAGGCGACGGCAATGAAAAACTGTTTTTT. It is translated as CASSQGDGNEKLFF.

This chain uses TRBV19 with TRBJ1-4; 9 bases align to TRBD1. The trim removed 9 bases at V and 3 bases at J, leaving 11 bases unmatched. This CDR3 comprises 16 residues. Germline CDR1 LNHDA, CDR2 SQIVND (reference sequence). CDR3 nucleotide sequence: TGTGCCAGCTGTAGGACAGGGGAATCACCTAATGAAAAACTGTTTTTT. Amino acids: CASCRTGESPNEKLFF. Complete variable domain (other parts from reference TRBV19 and TRBJ1-4): DGGITQSPKYLFRKEGQNVTLSCEQNLNHDAMYWYRQDPGQGLRLIYYSQIVNDFQKGDIAEGYSVSREKKESFPLTVTSAQKNPTAFYLCASCRTGESPNEKLFFGSGTQLSVL.

The chain couples TRBV4-1 to TRBJ1-1; 10 bases are a match to TRBD1. The CDR3 has 15 residues. CDR1 and CDR2 (germline): MGHRA, YSYEKL. V lost 6 bases to trimming and J lost 4 bases; unmatched junction nucleotides: 8. The CDR3 here is CASRLPGQGSTEAFF. The CDR3, as DNA: TGCGCCAGCAGGCTTCCGGGACAGGGGAGCACTGAAGCTTTCTTT.

This rearrangement joins TRBV6-6 to TRBJ2-4, with D possibly being TRBD1 (5 bases). V lost 2 bases to trimming and J lost 6 bases, with 8 bases between them. CDR3 size: 13 residues. CDR1 MNHNY and CDR2 SVGAGI come from the germline V gene (reference sequence). Here the CDR3 DNA reads TGTGCCAGCAGTTACGGGCAGGGAAACATTCAGTACTTC. Amino acid sequence: CASSYGQGNIQYF.

V usage is TRBV10-3 and J usage is TRBJ1-1; D is unresolved. This CDR3 is built from 12 residues. In germline, CDR1 is ENHRY, CDR2 SYGVKD. Trimming pared 0 bases from V and 7 bases from J, leaving 6 bases between. The CDR3 coding sequence is TGTGCCATCAGTGAGTCTGAGGGTGAAGCTTTCTTT. Its translation is CAISESEGEAFF.

The rearrangement links TRBV21-1 to TRBJ2-6. TRBV21-1 is noted as a pseudogene. The CDR3 consists of 16 residues. Here the CDR3 DNA reads TGTGCCAGCAGCAAGTGCAGCCAAAACGGGGCCAACGTCCTGACTTTC. This translates into CASSKCSQNGANVLTF.

V gene TRBV19 combines with J gene TRBJ2-2; D unresolved. Germline loops: CDR1 LNHDA, CDR2 SQIVND (reference sequence). V was cut by 6 bases and J by 6 bases, with 17 bases left in between. CDR3 length equals 15 residues. The CDR3 reads CASSAGPRSSGELFF. CDR3 bases: TGTGCCAGTAGCGCAGGTCCGAGGAGTTCCGGGGAGCTGTTTTTT.

The genes are TRBV5-1 and TRBJ1-1, with no clear D. CDR1 is SGHRS and CDR2 is YFSETQ in the germline V gene. The V end was cut by 4 bases, the J end by 1 base, with 11 bases between. This CDR3 spans 14 amino acids. This chain's CDR3 is CASSARRANTEAFF. The CDR3 DNA follows: TGCGCCAGCAGCGCGAGGAGGGCGAACACTGAAGCTTTCTTT. The full variable domain, rest sourced from reference TRBV5-1 and TRBJ1-1, is KAGVTQTPRYLIKTRGQQVTLSCSPISGHRSVSWYQQTPGQGLQFLFEYFSETQRNKGNFPGRFSGRQFSNSRSEMNVSTLELGDSALYLCASSARRANTEAFFGQGTRLTVV.

This clone occurred once. The genes are TRBV30 and TRBJ1-3; TRBD1 might be the D (6 bases). V was trimmed by 3 bases and J by 4 bases, leaving 13 bases between them. The CDR3 has 14 residues. Germline V gives CDR1 GTSNPN, CDR2 SVGIG (reference sequence). The CDR3 nucleotides read TGTGCCTGGAGGGGAACAGGGTCCGGAAACACCATATATTTT. As protein: CAWRGTGSGNTIYF.

V and J are TRBV4-3 and TRBJ1-1, with 7 bases matching TRBD1. Germline V gene lookup returns CDR1 LGHNA and CDR2 YSLEER. The CDR3 runs 16 residues. V shed 3 bases and J 4 bases; nucleotides not matched to a gene: 11. The CDR3 sequence: CASSQGPRQGGTEAFF. The CDR3 bases are TGCGCCAGCAGCCAGGGCCCGCGGCAGGGGGGCACTGAAGCTTTCTTT.

The chain recombines TRBV6-5 with TRBJ2-7; D unresolved. V gave up 5 bases and J gave up 2 bases, with 13 bases separating them. The CDR3 sequence is 14 residues long. Looked up from germline, CDR1 is MNHEY and CDR2 is SVGAGI. CDR3 in amino acids: CASSPRTDPYEQYF. The CDR3 bases are TGTGCCAGCAGTCCTCGGACCGACCCCTACGAGCAGTACTTC.

The V and J genes are TRBV7-8 and TRBJ1-4, with no clear D. The germline CDR1 and CDR2 sequences are SGHVS and FQNEAQ. Between the trimmed V and J ends, which lost 1 base and 8 bases, there was a span of 11 bases. The CDR3 has 14 amino acids. The CDR3 coding sequence is TGTGCCAGCAGCTTAGGAAGGGTTTTGGAAAAACTGTTTTTT. As protein: CASSLGRVLEKLFF.

The chain is built from TRBV9 and TRBJ1-4; 10 bases agree with TRBD1. Trimming at V came to 3 bases and at J to 6 bases, leaving 5 bases not matched to a gene. Per germline, CDR1 SGDLS and CDR2 YYNGEE. The CDR3 loop spans 15 amino acids. CDR3 nucleotide sequence: TGTGCCAGCAGCGCGGCGACAGGGGGCCATGAAAAACTGTTTTTT. It yields the protein CASSAATGGHEKLFF.

Here the CDR3 reads CAWSVQGIWDEKLFF. DNA for the CDR3: TGTGCCTGGAGTGTACAGGGGATTTGGGATGAAAAACTGTTTTTT. J is TRBJ1-4 and V is TRBV30; 7 positions match TRBD1. CDR1 is GTSNPN, CDR2 SVGIG, per germline (reference sequence). This CDR3 spans 15 amino acids. The ends lost 0 bases at V and 6 bases at J; junction bases unmatched: 7.

This chain uses TRBV7-9 with TRBJ2-3; D may be TRBD1 or TRBD2 (5 bases each). The CDR3 spans 15 residues. Germline assignment: CDR1 SEHNR and CDR2 FQNEAQ (reference sequence). V dropped 5 bases and J dropped 2 bases, with 14 bases sitting between them. In DNA form, the CDR3 reads TGTGCCAGCAGCCTTAAGAGGGGTTACACAGATACGCAGTATTTT. It translates to CASSLKRGYTDTQYF. Supplemented by reference TRBV7-9 and TRBJ2-3, the full variable domain reads DTGVSQNPRHKITKRGQNVTFRCDPISEHNRLYWYRQTLGQGPEFLTYFQNEAQLEKSRLLSDRFSAERPKGSFSTLEIQRTEQGDSAMYLCASSLKRGYTDTQYFGPGTRLTVL.

The chain employs TRBV7-8 and TRBJ2-1; D gene ambiguous. The CDR3 totals 12 residues. The V and J ends lost 3 bases and 10 bases respectively, with 10 bases between them. Looked up from germline, CDR1 is SGHVS and CDR2 is FQNEAQ. The CDR3 loop is CASSLSRLEQFF. CDR3 DNA: TGTGCCAGCAGCTTGTCCCGGTTAGAGCAGTTCTTC.

Worth noting for this clone: At the DNA level, this CDR3 is encoded by other sequences in the same sample as well. The genes are TRBV2 and TRBJ1-1; no reliable D call. The CDR3 spans 10 residues. Germline CDR1 reads SNHLY; CDR2 reads FYNNEI. Trimming took off 5 bases at V and 10 bases at J, with 8 bases between the two ends. The CDR3 region is CASSYGGAFF. The CDR3 DNA reads as TGTGCCAGCAGTTACGGAGGAGCTTTCTTT.